This entry concerns a single T cell receptor beta chain. What it recognizes is unknown. Germline V gives CDR1 SEHNR, CDR2 FQNEAQ (reference sequence). V lost 5 bases and J lost 0, with 17 bases in between. CDR3 length: 16 amino acids. The data were taken from a study of T-cell reconstitution after alpha-beta-depleted transplantation in children. Study conclusions and caveats: Some patients showed high day-60 TCRbeta diversity, which derived from surviving recipient T cells and thymic progenitors. By one year post-transplant, T-cell counts and diversity largely arose from T cells that were newly produced. Alpha-beta T cells present about two months after transplant were reported to originate from several hundred expanded graft clones.

For TCRbeta, the library was prepared with unique molecular identifiers. TCRdb recomputed calls from the PCR reads with MiXCR, one row per CDR3 protein. The repertoire holds 70,000 to 95,000 distinct CDR3 sequences, with about a sixth as singletons. The sample consisted of PBMCs, mostly from graft donor cells, taken 180 days after TCRalphabeta/CD19-depleted stem cell transplant. The TCR originated in a male patient aged 2 to 9 who had a stem cell transplant for acute lymphoblastic leukemia, so the T cells may come from the graft donor. The rearrangement uses TRBV7-9 and TRBJ2-7; D is possibly TRBD1 (6 bases). CDR3 region: CASSIDEGGNSYEQYF. The CDR3, as DNA: TGTGCCAGCAGCATCGACGAAGGGGGTAACTCCTACGAGCAGTACTTC. Using reference TRBV7-9 and TRBJ2-7 for the parts outside the CDR3, the full variable domain is DTGVSQNPRHKITKRGQNVTFRCDPISEHNRLYWYRQTLGQGPEFLTYFQNEAQLEKSRLLSDRFSAERPKGSFSTLEIQRTEQGDSAMYLCASSIDEGGNSYEQYFGPGTRLTVT.